Below, 14 T cell receptor beta chains from the same sample are listed, as sequenced in a study of blood T cell repertoires in COVID-19. Profiled with immunoSEQ multiplex PCR; TCRdb holds only in-frame clones, not every one. The data show under 95,000 clones, with 88% seen just once and under 55% held by the top ten. Sequencing was done on a sample of peripheral blood. These receptors came from a human donor in a cohort sampled during active COVID-19.

The V call is TRBV11-3, the J call TRBJ1-1; D might be TRBD1 (6 bases). V dropped 4 bases and J dropped 3 bases, with 12 bases sitting between them. This CDR3 is built from 14 residues. CDR1 is SGHNT and CDR2 is YENEEA in the germline V gene. The CDR3 is CASSSGRGDTEAFF. The DNA for the CDR3 is TGTGCCAGCAGCTCAGGGAGGGGGGACACTGAAGCTTTCTTT.

This clone was seen a handful of times. This chain links TRBV3-1 (or the pseudogene TRBV3-2) with TRBJ1-3; the D is unclear. The germline V gene has CDR1 LGHDT and CDR2 YNNKEL (reference sequence). The CDR3 contains 14 residues. Trimming took 1 base from V and 7 from J, leaving 11 bases between them. The CDR3 sequence: CASSQGRLRNTIYF. The CDR3 coding sequence is TGTGCCAGCAGCCAAGGGCGCCTCAGGAACACCATATATTTT.

J is TRBJ1-1 and V is TRBV5-5; 7 bases are shared with TRBD1. Germline CDR1 and CDR2: SGHKS and YYEKEE (reference sequence). V was clipped by 1 base and J by 1 base; unmatched bases: 1. This CDR3 is 14 amino acids long. The CDR3 coding sequence is TGTGCCAGCAGCTTGTGGGACAGGAACACTGAAGCTTTCTTT. Residues: CASSLWDRNTEAFF.

This clone was seen a single time. The V call is TRBV7-9, the J call TRBJ1-2, with a tentative D call TRBD1 (6 bases). V lost 2 bases and J lost 4, with 11 bases in between. The CDR3 has 14 residues. The germline gives CDR1 SEHNR, CDR2 FQNEAQ (reference sequence). The CDR3 here is CASSLQGSGYGYTF. As DNA, the CDR3 is TGTGCCAGCAGCTTACAGGGGTCTGGCTATGGCTACACCTTC.

V gene TRBV5-1 combines with J gene TRBJ2-3; no clear D gene. The V end lost 0 bases, the J end lost 2 bases, and 4 bases lay between the germline ends. The CDR3 has 13 residues. Germline V gene sequence: CDR1 SGHRS, CDR2 YFSETQ. CDR3 in amino acids: CASSLDFTDTQYF. The CDR3 DNA follows: TGCGCCAGCAGCTTGGACTTCACAGATACGCAGTATTTT.

The chain combines TRBV11-3 with TRBJ2-7; 10 bases fit TRBD1. Looked up from germline, CDR1 is SGHNT and CDR2 is YENEEA. V trimming: 4 bases; J trimming: 0 bases; junction bases outside the gene matches: 9. The length of the CDR3 is 17 residues. CDR3 loop: CASSSSPWTGGSYEQYF. CDR3 coding DNA: TGTGCCAGCAGCTCCTCCCCCTGGACAGGGGGCTCCTACGAGCAGTACTTC.

For the CDR3, the DNA is TGTGCCAGCAGCTTAGGGACAGGGCGGAATCAGCCCCAGCATTTT. It codes for CASSLGTGRNQPQHF. This chain connects TRBV6-5 to TRBJ1-5, with 9 bases that match TRBD1. Germline loops: CDR1 MNHEY, CDR2 SVGAGI. J was trimmed by 4 bases and V by 6 bases; bases with no gene match: 7. CDR3 length equals 15 residues.

The CDR3 DNA follows: TGCAGCGTTTCTGGGAGAGTAAACACTGAAGCTTTCTTT. Translation: CSVSGRVNTEAFF. The V gene is TRBV29-1, the J gene TRBJ1-1; no firm D call. The length of the CDR3 is 13 residues. Looked up from germline, CDR1 is SQVTM and CDR2 is ANQGSEA. Trimming stripped 5 bases from V and 2 bases from J, with 12 bases between.

This clone came up once. The J gene is TRBJ2-5, the V gene TRBV2, with D perhaps matching TRBD2 (6 bases). The CDR3 is 13 amino acids. Germline V gives CDR1 SNHLY, CDR2 FYNNEI. The germline V and J ends were trimmed by 4 bases and 5 bases, with 11 bases remaining between them. The CDR3 DNA sequence: TGTGCCAGCAGTGTCGGGAGTGGTGAGACCCAGTACTTC. This sequence encodes CASSVGSGETQYF.

The chain couples TRBV5-1 to TRBJ2-7; the D is unclear. This CDR3 spans 11 amino acids. V was cut by 4 bases and J by 5 bases, with 7 bases left in between. Germline CDR1 and CDR2: SGHRS and YFSETQ. CDR3: CASSSGDEQYF. The CDR3 DNA follows: TGCGCCAGCAGCAGTGGAGACGAGCAGTACTTC.

In its sample, this clone was seen once. The genes are TRBV2 and TRBJ2-2; 7 bases map to TRBD2. Trimming took 7 bases from V and 2 from J; bases not matched to a gene: 4. Germline loops: CDR1 SNHLY, CDR2 FYNNEI. The CDR3 spans 14 residues. CDR3 sequence: CASIKAGNTGELFF. The DNA of the CDR3 is TGTGCCAGCATAAAAGCGGGAAACACCGGGGAGCTGTTTTTT.

The rearrangement uses TRBV19 and TRBJ2-4, with D perhaps matching TRBD2 (6 bases). With 3 bases removed from V and 1 base from J, the gap between germline ends came to 13 bases. Germline V gene data show CDR1 as LNHDA and CDR2 as SQIVND (reference sequence). This CDR3 is 16 amino acids long. The CDR3 nucleotides are TGTGCCAGTAGTATCTCCCGGCTAGCGGCCAAAAACATTCAGTACTTC. Protein sequence: CASSISRLAAKNIQYF.

The chain is built from TRBV7-2 and TRBJ2-5, with 10 nucleotides matching TRBD1. Per the germline V gene, CDR1 is SGHTA and CDR2 is FQGNSA. J lost 0 bases, V lost 1 base, and 5 bases had no gene match. This CDR3 spans 17 amino acids. The CDR3 sequence: CASSLGDRGLYQETQYF. The CDR3 nucleotides read TGTGCCAGCAGCTTAGGGGACAGGGGTTTGTACCAAGAGACCCAGTACTTC.

J is TRBJ2-3 and V is TRBV11-2, with 10 bases that match TRBD1. Per germline, CDR1 SGHAT and CDR2 FQNNGV. Unmatched junction bases numbered 6, after V lost 2 bases and J lost 7 bases. The CDR3 covers 15 residues. CDR3 bases: TGTGCCAGCAGCTTACCGGGACAGGGGAAGCATACGCAGTATTTT. Its translation: CASSLPGQGKHTQYF. The variable domain in full, completed from reference TRBV11-2 and TRBJ2-3, reads EAGVAQSPRYKIIEKRQSVAFWCNPISGHATLYWYQQILGQGPKLLIQFQNNGVVDDSQLPKDRFSAERLKGVDSTLKIQPAKLEDSAVYLCASSLPGQGKHTQYFGPGTRLTVL.